These 3 T cell receptor beta chains came from one sample sequenced in a study of blood T cell repertoires in COVID-19. Generated by immunoSEQ multiplex PCR, the TCRdb table keeps only in-frame clones and is missing some. Here the sample spans 150,000 to 250,000 clones, around 81% being singletons. The sample comprised PBMCs or T cells enriched from blood (not recorded which). Every receptor here comes from a man aged 35 to 55 who had recovered from COVID-19.

The chain has TRBV5-1 and TRBJ1-3; 8 bases line up with TRBD1. Trimming took 4 bases from V and 3 from J; bases not matched to a gene: 6. The CDR3 is 15 amino acids. Germline V CDR1 and CDR2: SGHRS, YFSETQ. The CDR3 here is CASSAAGGSGNTIYF. CDR3 bases: TGCGCCAGCAGCGCCGCAGGGGGCAGTGGAAACACCATATATTTT. Using reference TRBV5-1 and TRBJ1-3 for the parts outside the CDR3, the full variable domain is KAGVTQTPRYLIKTRGQQVTLSCSPISGHRSVSWYQQTPGQGLQFLFEYFSETQRNKGNFPGRFSGRQFSNSRSEMNVSTLELGDSALYLCASSAAGGSGNTIYFGEGSWLTVV.

This chain joins TRBV27 and TRBJ1-2; the D gene is possibly TRBD1 (6 bases). There are 13 residues in the CDR3. Germline CDR1 reads MNHEY; CDR2 reads SMNVEV (reference sequence). The V and J ends lost 3 bases and 3 bases respectively, with 8 bases between them. In DNA, the CDR3 is TGTGCCAGCAGTTTCGGGGGGCACTATGGCTACACCTTC. Its translation: CASSFGGHYGYTF.

The chain is built from TRBV5-6 and TRBJ1-1; D call uncertain. The V and J ends lost 5 bases and 4 bases respectively, with 12 bases between them. Germline values: CDR1 SGHDT, CDR2 YYEEEE. CDR3 length equals 13 residues. The CDR3 DNA reads TGTGCCAGCAGGTTATACTTTGGCACTGAAGCTTTCTTT. Residues: CASRLYFGTEAFF. The variable domain in full, completed from reference TRBV5-6 and TRBJ1-1, reads DAGVTQSPTHLIKTRGQQVTLRCSPKSGHDTVSWYQQALGQGPQFIFQYYEEEERQRGNFPDRFSGHQFPNYSSELNVNALLLGDSALYLCASRLYFGTEAFFGQGTRLTVV.